The 15 T cell receptor beta chains in this list originate from one sample, sequenced in a study of blood T cell repertoires in COVID-19. Measured with immunoSEQ multiplex PCR; TCRdb has only the in-frame clones, and not every one. The profile covers 150,000 to 200,000 clones, with 75% to 85% appearing a single time and less than 7% taken by the ten largest. Input material: peripheral blood. The receptors were sampled from a man in his 60s with acute or convalescent COVID-19.

The chain uses TRBV20-1 and TRBJ1-5; TRBD1 matches 9 bases. With 3 bases clipped from V and 1 base from J, the junction kept 4 bases outside the gene matches. The CDR3 totals 15 residues. In germline, CDR1 is DFQATT, CDR2 SNEGSKA (reference sequence). DNA for the CDR3: TGCAGTGCTAGTTGGGGACAGGGAAGCAATCAGCCCCAGCATTTT. Translated, it gives CSASWGQGSNQPQHF.

This clone was seen only a few times. The chain is built from TRBV6-1 and TRBJ1-2; TRBD1 matches at 8 bases. The germline CDR1 and CDR2 sequences are MNHNS and SASEGT. V lost 4 bases to trimming and J lost 2 bases; unmatched junction nucleotides: 12. CDR3 length: 17 amino acids. For the CDR3, the DNA is TGTGCCAGCAGTGCCGGTGGACAGGGAAGGATAAACTATGGCTACACCTTC. It encodes CASSAGGQGRINYGYTF.

This chain connects TRBV5-6 to TRBJ1-1, with 9 bases aligning to TRBD1. With V trimmed by 5 bases and J by 5 bases, 7 bases remained unmatched. Germline values: CDR1 SGHDT, CDR2 YYEEEE. CDR3 length equals 14 residues. The CDR3 sequence: CASSSDRGMTEAFF. The CDR3 DNA sequence: TGTGCCAGCAGTTCCGACAGGGGGATGACTGAAGCTTTCTTT.

The chain couples TRBV5-4 to TRBJ1-2; a weak D match, TRBD1 (6 bases). Germline assignment: CDR1 SGHNT and CDR2 YYREEE (reference sequence). This CDR3 is built from 13 residues. Trimming took 4 bases from V and 10 from J, leaving 17 bases between them. Here the CDR3 DNA reads TGTGCCAGCAGCCCGACGGGCGGGGGCCCCTACACCTTC. This codes for CASSPTGGGPYTF.

The V and J genes are TRBV18 and TRBJ1-2, with 8 bases aligning to TRBD1. With 6 bases clipped from V and 8 bases from J, the junction kept 23 bases outside the gene matches. The CDR3 is 18 amino acids. CDR1 and CDR2 from the germline V gene are KGHSH and LQKENI. The CDR3: CASSGLRGTGPDDGGYTF. In DNA, the CDR3 is TGTGCCAGCTCGGGGCTAAGAGGGACAGGTCCCGATGATGGGGGCTACACCTTC.

In its sample, this clone was seen a few times. The chain recombines TRBV4-2 with TRBJ2-7; 12 positions match TRBD1. CDR3 length equals 17 residues. The ends lost 4 bases at V and 6 bases at J; junction bases unmatched: 13. Germline assignment: CDR1 LGHNA and CDR2 YNFKEQ. CDR3 sequence: CASSRTSAGTGGVEQYF. The CDR3 DNA reads TGTGCCAGCAGCCGCACATCTGCGGGGACAGGGGGCGTCGAGCAGTACTTC.

The chain is built from TRBV7-2 and TRBJ2-1, with 9 bases lining up with TRBD1. The CDR3 sequence is 15 residues long. From germline, CDR1 is SGHTA and CDR2 FQGNSA. The V and J ends lost 5 bases and 0 bases, in that order; junction bases with no gene match: 2. The CDR3 loop reads CASSDRGSSYNEQFF. The CDR3 coding sequence is TGTGCCAGCAGCGACAGGGGGAGCTCCTACAATGAGCAGTTCTTC.

The V call is TRBV28, the J call TRBJ1-1, with D unresolved. V lost 4 bases and J 0 bases, leaving 3 bases between the germline ends. Germline lookup yields CDR1 MDHEN and CDR2 SYDVKM. The CDR3 runs 12 residues. In nucleotides, the CDR3 is TGTGCCAGCAGTTCCGTGAACACTGAAGCTTTCTTT. The encoded protein is CASSSVNTEAFF.

The chain recombines TRBV9 with TRBJ2-1, with D unclear. The CDR3 contains 15 residues. Germline lookup yields CDR1 SGDLS and CDR2 YYNGEE. V lost 0 bases to trimming and J lost 1 base, with 8 bases between them. The DNA for the CDR3 is TGTGCCAGCAGCGTAGTAGCTGGGTCCTACAATGAGCAGTTCTTC. This translates into CASSVVAGSYNEQFF.

V gene TRBV29-1 combines with J gene TRBJ1-3; no definite D call. The CDR3 runs 13 residues. Trimming took 7 bases from V and 2 from J, leaving 12 bases between them. Germline-derived CDR1 and CDR2 are SQVTM and ANQGSEA. In DNA, the CDR3 is TGCAGCGCAAACAACAGAGCTGGAAACACCATATATTTT. The encoded protein is CSANNRAGNTIYF.

The CDR3 protein is CASSQDPGPGETQYF. The CDR3 DNA follows: TGTGCCAGCAGCCAGGACCCAGGGCCCGGGGAGACCCAGTACTTC. The chain carries TRBV9 and TRBJ2-5; D may be TRBD1 (5 bases). Trimming cost V 4 bases and J 5 bases, with 18 bases left between them. This CDR3 is built from 15 residues. Germline loops: CDR1 SGDLS, CDR2 YYNGEE.

In this sample, this clone turned up a few times. The V and J genes are TRBV15 and TRBJ1-5, with 7 bases that match TRBD1. CDR3 length equals 20 residues. Germline V lookup: CDR1 LNHNV, CDR2 YYDKDF (reference sequence). With 0 bases clipped from V and 1 base from J, the junction kept 15 bases outside the gene matches. The chain's CDR3 is CATSRDPYRQGVLSNQPQHF. The DNA for the CDR3 is TGTGCCACCAGCAGAGATCCGTACAGGCAGGGGGTTTTGAGCAATCAGCCCCAGCATTTT.

V and J are TRBV11-2 and TRBJ1-4; possibly TRBD1 for D (6 bases). Germline assignment: CDR1 SGHAT and CDR2 FQNNGV. V was pared by 6 bases and J by 0 bases, with 17 bases between. The CDR3 is 17 residues long. Here the CDR3 DNA reads TGTGCCAGCAGTTCGGCCAGGGGCCATGCAACTAATGAAAAACTGTTTTTT. As protein: CASSSARGHATNEKLFF. Filled out from reference TRBV11-2 and TRBJ1-4, the complete variable domain reads EAGVAQSPRYKIIEKRQSVAFWCNPISGHATLYWYQQILGQGPKLLIQFQNNGVVDDSQLPKDRFSAERLKGVDSTLKIQPAKLEDSAVYLCASSSARGHATNEKLFFGSGTQLSVL.

The rearrangement joins TRBV4-1 to TRBJ2-1, with 7 bases lining up with TRBD2. This CDR3 is built from 16 residues. Trimming cost V 1 base and J 4 bases; bases outside gene matches: 7. Germline values: CDR1 MGHRA, CDR2 YSYEKL. The CDR3 region has the DNA TGCGCCAGCAGCCAAGCCGGTAGCGGGTTGTACAATGAGCAGTTCTTC. Translation: CASSQAGSGLYNEQFF.

The chain combines TRBV12-3 or TRBV12-4 with TRBJ2-7; 7 bases are a match to TRBD2. CDR3 length: 13 residues. Trimming removed 6 bases from V and 5 bases from J; junction bases left unmatched: 7. The CDR3 reads CASRRGTTHEQYF. The CDR3 nucleotides read TGTGCCAGCAGGCGCGGGACTACCCACGAGCAGTACTTC.